Presented here are 29 T cell receptor beta chains from one specimen sequenced in a study of T cell changes during pregnancy in multiple sclerosis. Using immunoSEQ multiplex PCR, the repertoire was profiled, and TCRdb retains in-frame clones only, with some absent. The table records some 23,000 clones, approximately 86% of them present only once. The sequencing here drew on CD4+ T cells from peripheral blood mononuclear cells, taken in the first trimester of pregnancy. The receptors stem from a female donor in good health, enrolled as a control in a pregnancy study.

The chain combines TRBV7-9 with TRBJ1-1; 7 bases agree with TRBD1. V gave up 0 bases and J gave up 0 bases; unmatched junction bases: 1. This CDR3 has 15 amino acids. Germline V gene lookup returns CDR1 SEHNR and CDR2 FQNEAQ (reference sequence). CDR3 loop: CASSLAGTVNTEAFF. The CDR3 coding sequence is TGTGCCAGCAGCTTAGCGGGGACAGTGAACACTGAAGCTTTCTTT.

This clone came up once. The J gene is TRBJ2-3, the V gene TRBV4-3, with 12 bases aligning to TRBD2. The CDR3 is 20 residues long. Losses at the gene ends were 2 bases for V and 1 base for J; bases not matched to a gene: 13. Per germline, CDR1 LGHNA and CDR2 YSLEER. CDR3 amino acids: CASSQYLASGGAWGTDTQYF. In DNA, the CDR3 is TGCGCCAGCAGCCAATACCTGGCTAGCGGGGGGGCATGGGGCACAGATACGCAGTATTTT.

The CDR3 DNA reads as TGTGCCAGCAGCCAAGATCCGGGAGCCCTCTACGAGCAGTACTTC. Residues: CASSQDPGALYEQYF. V usage is TRBV4-2 and J usage is TRBJ2-7; D might be TRBD2 (6 bases). The CDR3 totals 15 residues. CDR1 is LGHNA and CDR2 is YNFKEQ in the germline V gene. Trimming removed 0 bases from V and 3 bases from J, with 12 bases in between.

CDR3 protein: CASSGGQGHTGELFF. CDR3 bases: TGTGCCAGCAGCGGGGGACAGGGGCACACCGGGGAGCTGTTTTTT. The V gene is TRBV9, the J gene TRBJ2-2; 10 bases match TRBD1. The CDR3 extends over 15 amino acids. Germline values: CDR1 SGDLS, CDR2 YYNGEE. V lost 3 bases to trimming and J lost 3 bases; unmatched junction nucleotides: 2. The full variable domain, its missing parts supplied by reference TRBV9 and TRBJ2-2, is DSGVTQTPKHLITATGQRVTLRCSPRSGDLSVYWYQQSLDQGLQFLIQYYNGEERAKGNILERFSAQQFPDLHSELNLSSLELGDSALYFCASSGGQGHTGELFFGEGSRLTVL.

V and J are TRBV9 and TRBJ2-1, with TRBD1 matching 7 bases. V lost 2 bases to trimming and J lost 9 bases; unmatched junction nucleotides: 11. The CDR3 length is 15 residues. CDR1 is SGDLS and CDR2 is YYNGEE in the germline V gene. In DNA, the CDR3 is TGTGCCAGCAGCGTTCGGGACAGAAGTTTTGGTGAGCAGTTCTTC. Amino acids: CASSVRDRSFGEQFF.

The gene calls are TRBV13 and TRBJ2-7, with D possibly TRBD1 on 5 matching bases. The germline gives CDR1 PRHDT, CDR2 FYEKMQ (reference sequence). This CDR3 is 11 amino acids long. V gave up 7 bases and J gave up 7 bases, with 11 bases separating them. This CDR3 reads CASTNRGEQYF. The CDR3 DNA follows: TGTGCCAGCACCAATAGGGGTGAGCAGTACTTC. Full variable domain (outside the CDR3, taken from reference TRBV13 and TRBJ2-7): AAGVIQSPRHLIKEKRETATLKCYPIPRHDTVYWYQQGPGQDPQFLISFYEKMQSDKGSIPDRFSAQQFSDYHSELNMSSLELGDSALYFCASTNRGEQYFGPGTRLTVT.

The chain couples TRBV2 to TRBJ2-3; D is possibly TRBD2 (6 bases). This CDR3 has 16 amino acids. Deletions cut 6 bases from V and 1 base from J, with 17 bases between. Germline V gene sequence: CDR1 SNHLY, CDR2 FYNNEI. CDR3 region: CASSRLARRGTDTQYF. Written as DNA, the CDR3 is TGTGCCAGCAGCAGGCTAGCGAGGAGGGGCACAGATACGCAGTATTTT.

J is TRBJ2-5 and V is TRBV9; 9 nucleotides line up with TRBD1. CDR3 length: 15 amino acids. V lost 0 bases and J lost 5; bases outside the gene matches: 5. Per the germline V gene, CDR1 is SGDLS and CDR2 is YYNGEE. The CDR3 DNA reads TGTGCCAGCAGCGTAGAGGACAGGGGCTGGGAGACCCAGTACTTC. Its translation: CASSVEDRGWETQYF.

Points on this clone: The same CDR3 also results from other DNA sequences found in this sample. This chain connects TRBV7-2 to TRBJ2-5, with unresolved D. The CDR3 runs 11 residues. The germline V and J ends were trimmed by 5 bases and 2 bases, with 3 bases remaining between them. Germline CDR1 SGHTA, CDR2 FQGNSA. CDR3 nucleotides: TGTGCCAGCAGCCCACAAGAGACCCAGTACTTC. Translation: CASSPQETQYF.

This clone was detected once. The J gene is TRBJ1-5, the V gene TRBV6-7, with 8 nucleotides matching TRBD1. TRBV6-7 is marked as an open reading frame, function uncertain. V gave up 7 bases and J gave up 5 bases; unmatched junction bases: 10. This CDR3 has 15 residues. As DNA, the CDR3 is TGTGCCAGCACCCTAGGACAGGGCGGGGATCAGCCCCAGCATTTT. Translation: CASTLGQGGDQPQHF.

The V call is TRBV6-4, the J call TRBJ1-5; 7 bases align to TRBD1. The CDR3 spans 17 residues. CDR1 is MRHNA and CDR2 is SNTAGT in the germline V gene. V was pared by 0 bases and J by 3 bases, with 8 bases of the junction left unmatched. Here the CDR3 reads CASSDSPGKGANQPQHF. Here the CDR3 DNA reads TGTGCCAGCAGTGACTCGCCAGGGAAGGGGGCCAATCAGCCCCAGCATTTT.

The chain is built from TRBV11-2 and TRBJ1-4; TRBD1 matches 7 bases. This CDR3 comprises 16 residues. V shed 3 bases and J 8 bases; nucleotides not matched to a gene: 12. The germline gives CDR1 SGHAT, CDR2 FQNNGV. The CDR3: CASSFPPKGAREKLFF. Here the CDR3 DNA reads TGTGCCAGCAGCTTCCCTCCCAAGGGGGCTCGGGAAAAACTGTTTTTT. The entire variable domain, with the rest obtained from reference TRBV11-2 and TRBJ1-4, is as follows: EAGVAQSPRYKIIEKRQSVAFWCNPISGHATLYWYQQILGQGPKLLIQFQNNGVVDDSQLPKDRFSAERLKGVDSTLKIQPAKLEDSAVYLCASSFPPKGAREKLFFGSGTQLSVL.

The V call is TRBV6-1, the J call TRBJ1-1, with D possibly TRBD1 on 6 matching bases. The V end lost 3 bases, the J end lost 1 base, and 12 bases lay between the germline ends. Germline V gene sequence: CDR1 MNHNS, CDR2 SASEGT. The CDR3 runs to 15 residues. In nucleotides, the CDR3 is TGTGCCAGCAGTGAGGGCGGACAGAGGAACACTGAAGCTTTCTTT. Translation: CASSEGGQRNTEAFF.

In its sample, this clone was seen once. J is TRBJ2-3 and V is TRBV19, with 10 bases aligning to TRBD2. Per germline, CDR1 LNHDA and CDR2 SQIVND (reference sequence). The V segment lost 6 bases and the J segment 8 bases; nucleotides outside the gene matches: 8. The CDR3 has 14 residues. CDR3 region: CASSSSGRGGTQYF. The DNA for the CDR3 is TGTGCCAGTAGCTCTAGCGGGAGAGGAGGTACGCAGTATTTT.

The chain combines TRBV7-2 with TRBJ2-5; D remains ambiguous. V lost 1 base, J lost 4 bases, and 13 bases lay in between. Germline V lookup: CDR1 SGHTA, CDR2 FQGNSA. The CDR3 has 15 residues. The CDR3 region has the DNA TGTGCCAGCAGCTTAGAGTCGTCCGGTGGAGAGACCCAGTACTTC. Translating it yields CASSLESSGGETQYF.

V and J are TRBV6-5 and TRBJ2-5, with 7 bases aligning to TRBD1. This CDR3 comprises 12 residues. The junction had 1 base not matched to a gene; V was cut back by 5 bases and J by 4 bases. The germline V gene has CDR1 MNHEY and CDR2 SVGAGI. This chain's CDR3 is CASSQGVETQYF. Written as DNA, the CDR3 is TGTGCCAGCAGTCAGGGGGTAGAGACCCAGTACTTC.

This clone was seen a few times. The J gene is TRBJ1-1, the V gene TRBV9; D call uncertain. The CDR3 runs 16 residues. Germline-derived CDR1 and CDR2 are SGDLS and YYNGEE. V was cut by 1 base and J by 3 bases, with 16 bases left in between. The CDR3 bases are TGTGCCAGCAGCGTACATCCCCCGGGAGTACACACTGAAGCTTTCTTT. Translation gives CASSVHPPGVHTEAFF.

The V and J genes are TRBV5-6 and TRBJ2-2; a possible D gene is TRBD2 (5 bases). This CDR3 has 17 residues. Germline loops: CDR1 SGHDT, CDR2 YYEEEE. The V gene lost 3 bases and the J gene lost 6 bases, with 21 bases spanning the gap. CDR3 nucleotide sequence: TGTGCCAGCAGCTCTACGCTGGGGAGAAGATACCCCGGGGAGCTGTTTTTT. It codes for CASSSTLGRRYPGELFF.

This chain uses TRBV5-1 with TRBJ2-1; D not certain. V shed 4 bases and J shed 6 bases, with 8 bases lying between them. The CDR3 covers 12 residues. Germline assignment: CDR1 SGHRS and CDR2 YFSETQ. The CDR3 DNA follows: TGCGCCAGCAGCCTCTCGTTCAATGAGCAGTTCTTC. Its protein product is CASSLSFNEQFF.

This sequence joins TRBV9 and TRBJ1-4, with 8 bases identical to TRBD1. J was trimmed by 7 bases and V by 2 bases; bases with no gene match: 10. Germline assignment: CDR1 SGDLS and CDR2 YYNGEE. The CDR3 is 16 residues long. The DNA for the CDR3 is TGTGCCAGCAGCGTCGCTCCGGGACAGGTCACTGAAAAACTGTTTTTT. It yields the protein CASSVAPGQVTEKLFF.

The CDR3 sequence is CASSLRTHTRTTSTDTQYF. CDR3 nucleotides: TGTGCCAGCAGCCTTAGGACTCACACAAGGACGACTAGCACAGATACGCAGTATTTT. This sequence joins TRBV21-1 and TRBJ2-3; the listed D gene, TRBD2, was not tested against the DNA. TRBV21-1 corresponds to a pseudogene. The CDR3 is 19 residues long.

This chain uses TRBV27 with TRBJ2-1, with 8 bases matching TRBD2. The ends lost 0 bases at V and 5 bases at J; junction bases unmatched: 9. CDR1 and CDR2 from the germline V gene are MNHEY and SMNVEV (reference sequence). This CDR3 has 17 amino acids. CDR3 DNA sequence: TGTGCCAGCAGTTTATCCGACGGCGGGGGGCAGGACAATGAGCAGTTCTTC. It is translated as CASSLSDGGGQDNEQFF.

V gene TRBV28 combines with J gene TRBJ1-2; a possible D gene is TRBD1 (6 bases). CDR3 length: 15 residues. The germline CDR1 and CDR2 sequences are MDHEN and SYDVKM. V lost 5 bases and J lost 5, with 18 bases in between. This CDR3 reads CASSPLRGREYGYTF. The CDR3 DNA reads TGTGCCAGCAGTCCCCTTAGGGGGAGAGAATATGGCTACACCTTC.

This clone was seen a handful of times. The V gene is TRBV18, the J gene TRBJ1-1; D uncertain. The CDR3 is 17 residues long. Germline CDR1 and CDR2: KGHSH and LQKENI. Between the trimmed V and J ends, which lost 1 base and 1 base, there was a span of 16 bases. The CDR3 spells CASSPLPEGRRNTEAFF. As DNA, the CDR3 is TGTGCCAGCTCACCACTCCCGGAAGGGAGGCGGAACACTGAAGCTTTCTTT.

The rearrangement uses TRBV2 and TRBJ2-3, with no clear D. Trimming took 2 bases from V and 6 from J, leaving 12 bases between them. The CDR3 spans 14 residues. The V gene's germline CDR1 is SNHLY and CDR2 FYNNEI. The CDR3 DNA reads TGTGCCAGCAGTGAAAGTAGAGCAACCGATACGCAGTATTTT. It encodes CASSESRATDTQYF.

The chain is built from TRBV7-6 and TRBJ2-2; TRBD2 matches at 8 bases. V shed 4 bases, J shed 4 bases, and the junction held 5 bases outside the gene matches. In germline, CDR1 is SGHVS, CDR2 FNYEAQ. This CDR3 has 15 amino acids. CDR3 region: CASSSLRGGTGELFF. The CDR3 nucleotides are TGTGCCAGCAGCTCCCTCCGGGGGGGCACCGGGGAGCTGTTTTTT.

The rearrangement joins TRBV11-3 to TRBJ1-1; tentative D call: TRBD1 (5 bases). This CDR3 is 15 amino acids long. The germline gives CDR1 SGHNT, CDR2 YENEEA. V was clipped by 0 bases and J by 5 bases, with 13 bases between them. CDR3 nucleotides: TGTGCCAGCAGCTTAGATGGGAGGGGCCGGACTGAAGCTTTCTTT. It codes for CASSLDGRGRTEAFF.

Regarding this clone: The limits of the CDR3 on the DNA are not certain, so only TCRdb's listed CDR3 is given. The chain has TRBV5-5 and TRBJ1-1; TRBD1, the table's D call, was not compared with the DNA. Germline V lookup: CDR1 SGHKS, CDR2 YYEKEE (reference sequence). The CDR3 region is 15 residues in length, termini included. The CDR3 loop is CASSLQGQGVAWGIF.

The chain links TRBV28 to TRBJ1-1; D is unresolved. Germline assignment: CDR1 MDHEN and CDR2 SYDVKM. The CDR3 is 13 residues long. Trimming cost V 1 base and J 2 bases, with 5 bases left between them. The CDR3 here is CASSLLSNTEAFF. The CDR3 nucleotides are TGTGCCAGCAGTTTATTGAGTAACACTGAAGCTTTCTTT.